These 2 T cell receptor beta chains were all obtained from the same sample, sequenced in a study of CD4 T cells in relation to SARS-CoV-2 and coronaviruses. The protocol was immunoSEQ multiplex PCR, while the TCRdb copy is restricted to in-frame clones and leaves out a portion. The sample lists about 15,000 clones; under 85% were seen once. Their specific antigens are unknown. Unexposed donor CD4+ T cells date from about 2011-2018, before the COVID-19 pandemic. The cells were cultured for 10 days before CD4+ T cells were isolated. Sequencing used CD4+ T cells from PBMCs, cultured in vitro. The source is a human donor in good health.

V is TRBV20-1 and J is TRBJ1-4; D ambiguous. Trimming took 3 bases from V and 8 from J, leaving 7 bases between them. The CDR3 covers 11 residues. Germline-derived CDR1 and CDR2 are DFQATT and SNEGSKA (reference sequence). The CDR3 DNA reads TGCAGTGCTAGCGGTAAAGAAAAACTGTTTTTT. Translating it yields CSASGKEKLFF.

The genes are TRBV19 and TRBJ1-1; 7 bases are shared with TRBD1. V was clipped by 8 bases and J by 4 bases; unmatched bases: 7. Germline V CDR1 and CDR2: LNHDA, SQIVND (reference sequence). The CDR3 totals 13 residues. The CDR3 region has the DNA TGTGCCAGTGGCCGGACAGGCCGCACTGAAGCTTTCTTT. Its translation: CASGRTGRTEAFF. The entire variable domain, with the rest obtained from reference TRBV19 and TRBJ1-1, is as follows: DGGITQSPKYLFRKEGQNVTLSCEQNLNHDAMYWYRQDPGQGLRLIYYSQIVNDFQKGDIAEGYSVSREKKESFPLTVTSAQKNPTAFYLCASGRTGRTEAFFGQGTRLTVV.